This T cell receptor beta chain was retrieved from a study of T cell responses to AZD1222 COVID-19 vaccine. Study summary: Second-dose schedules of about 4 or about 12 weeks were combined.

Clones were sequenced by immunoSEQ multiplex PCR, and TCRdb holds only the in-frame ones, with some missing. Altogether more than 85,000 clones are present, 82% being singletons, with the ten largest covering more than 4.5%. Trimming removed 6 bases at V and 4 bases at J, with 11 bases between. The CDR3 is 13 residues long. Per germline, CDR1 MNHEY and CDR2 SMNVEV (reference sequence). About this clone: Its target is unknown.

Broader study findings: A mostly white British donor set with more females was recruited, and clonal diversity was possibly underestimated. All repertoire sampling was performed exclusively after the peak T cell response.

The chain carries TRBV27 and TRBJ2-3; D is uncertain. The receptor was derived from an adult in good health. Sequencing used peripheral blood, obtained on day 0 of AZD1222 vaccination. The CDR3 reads CASSSQDSDTQYF. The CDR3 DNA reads TGTGCCAGCAGCTCCCAAGACTCAGATACGCAGTATTTT.